The TCR beta chain described here comes from a study of human T cells and chemical hapten exposure. Study information: The study sensitized with 2% DPC on a 2 cm by 2 cm patch of upper inner arm skin.

General study results and limits: TCRs above 1 in 1000 frequency did not change with DPC sensitization.

Time point meaning: patch test 1, 2 weeks after DPC sensitization. Treatment indicated: therapeutic diphenylcyclopropenone sensitization with weekly scalp DPC. Details on this clonotype: Its matching antigen is unknown.

The V end lost 3 bases, the J end lost 0 bases, and 5 bases lay between the germline ends. The CDR3 has 13 residues. Germline V CDR1 and CDR2: SNHLY, FYNNEI. Unique molecular identifiers were affixed to discrete cDNA molecules within the library. TCRdb redid the calling of the RACE reads with MiXCR, one entry per CDR3 protein. The top ten hold 8% to 9% of the sample, which has approximately 350,000 distinct CDR3 sequences, approximately 6.3% seen once. The clonotype comes from a woman younger than 35 with alopecia areata. Some clones in this sample may be carry-over from other donors' samples. Sequencing was performed on whole blood, taken in connection with sensitization to the hapten diphenylcyclopropenone (DPC). V and J are TRBV2 and TRBJ1-1, with D unclear. This CDR3 reads CASSEIMNTEAFF. In DNA form, the CDR3 reads TGTGCCAGCAGTGAGATCATGAACACTGAAGCTTTCTTT.